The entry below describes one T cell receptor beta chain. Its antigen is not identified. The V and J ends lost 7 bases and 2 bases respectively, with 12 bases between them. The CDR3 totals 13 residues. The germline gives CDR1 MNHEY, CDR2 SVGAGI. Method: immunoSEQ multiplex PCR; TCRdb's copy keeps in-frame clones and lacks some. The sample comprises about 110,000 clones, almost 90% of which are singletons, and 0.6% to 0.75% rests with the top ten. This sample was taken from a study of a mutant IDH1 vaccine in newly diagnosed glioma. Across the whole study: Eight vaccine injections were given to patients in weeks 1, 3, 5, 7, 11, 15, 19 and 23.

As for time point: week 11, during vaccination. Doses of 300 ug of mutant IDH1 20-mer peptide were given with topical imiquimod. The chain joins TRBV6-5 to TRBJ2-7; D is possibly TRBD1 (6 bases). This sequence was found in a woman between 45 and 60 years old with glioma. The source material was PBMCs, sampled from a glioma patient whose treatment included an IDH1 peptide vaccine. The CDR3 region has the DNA TGTGCCAGCACCCAGACAGGCACCTACGAGCAGTACTTC. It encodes CASTQTGTYEQYF.